This TCR beta chain was identified in a study of OX40 agonist ivuxolimab in advanced cancers. At the level of the study: At 0.01 to 10 mg/kg, ivuxolimab was administered intravenously to patients every 2 weeks. Partial responses were achieved by three patients, of whom one had hepatocellular carcinoma and two had cutaneous melanoma. Study-wide results and limits: Several nonresponders also turned out to have low normalized T-cell clonal expansion.

The germline CDR1 and CDR2 sequences are LNHDA and SQIVND (reference sequence). The junction had 12 bases not matched to a gene; V was cut back by 7 bases and J by 4 bases. The CDR3 has 15 amino acids. Some clones are missing from TCRdb's copy, which holds only in-frame ones; the method was immunoSEQ multiplex PCR. The sample yields 150,000 to 180,000 clones, approximately 94% seen once. Autoimmune disease history or systemic immunosuppression disqualified patients. Concerning this clone: What it binds is not known.

The source is an adult with an advanced solid tumor such as melanoma, head and neck, liver or kidney cancer. J is TRBJ1-1 and V is TRBV19, with 7 nucleotides matching TRBD1. Sequenced material: CD4+ or CD8+ T cells sorted from blood, taken in a trial of the OX40 agonist ivuxolimab. CDR3 region: CASTQGRGRGTEAFF. CDR3 coding DNA: TGTGCCAGTACCCAGGGGAGGGGGCGAGGCACTGAAGCTTTCTTT. Full variable domain (rest looked up from reference TRBV19 and TRBJ1-1): DGGITQSPKYLFRKEGQNVTLSCEQNLNHDAMYWYRQDPGQGLRLIYYSQIVNDFQKGDIAEGYSVSREKKESFPLTVTSAQKNPTAFYLCASTQGRGRGTEAFFGQGTRLTVV.